Following are 4 T cell receptor beta chains from one sample sequenced in a study of cytomegalovirus exposure and HLA in healthy donors. Use of 60 Vbeta and 13 Jbeta primers characterized the PCR. The repertoire was sequenced with immunoSEQ multiplex PCR; TCRdb's copy has only in-frame clones and lacks some. Its clone listing holds around 77,000 clones. Sequencing was carried out using PBMCs. The receptors come from a man aged 50 to 60 in good health and CMV-seropositive.

V usage is TRBV30 and J usage is TRBJ1-2; 8 bases line up with TRBD1. CDR3 length: 12 residues. Germline CDR1 is GTSNPN and CDR2 is SVGIG (reference sequence). V shed 4 bases, J shed 8 bases, and the junction held 6 bases outside the gene matches. CDR3 region: CAWTVGQGGYTF. The CDR3 bases are TGTGCCTGGACCGTCGGACAGGGAGGCTACACCTTC.

The CDR3 protein is CASSPRPEGGGYTF. The DNA of the CDR3 is TGTGCCAGCTCACCCCGGCCGGAGGGCGGCGGCTACACCTTC. This sequence joins TRBV18 and TRBJ1-2; D unclear. The CDR3 sequence is 14 residues long. V was shortened by 3 bases and J by 8 bases, with 16 bases between the two germline ends. Germline V lookup: CDR1 KGHSH, CDR2 LQKENI.

This chain connects TRBV6-1 to TRBJ2-7; 10 bases agree with TRBD1. The CDR3 is made up of 13 amino acids. V was clipped by 4 bases and J by 5 bases; unmatched bases: 2. The germline CDR1 and CDR2 sequences are MNHNS and SASEGT. The DNA of the CDR3 is TGTGCCAGCAGTGTGGACAGGGGGGACGAGCAGTACGTC. Translating it yields CASSVDRGDEQYV.

This chain links TRBV25-1 with TRBJ2-1; 8 bases agree with TRBD2. Looked up from germline, CDR1 is MGHDK and CDR2 is SYGVNS. The CDR3 has 14 residues. The ends lost 8 bases at V and 9 bases at J; junction bases unmatched: 12. In DNA form, the CDR3 reads TGTGCCAGCTCCAGGACTAGCTTAGGGGGTGAGCAGTTCTTC. Its protein product is CASSRTSLGGEQFF. The full variable domain, rest sourced from reference TRBV25-1 and TRBJ2-1, is EADIYQTPRYLVIGTGKKITLECSQTMGHDKMYWYQQDPGMELHLIHYSYGVNSTEKGDLSSESTVSRIRTEHFPLTLESARPSHTSQYLCASSRTSLGGEQFFGPGTRLTVL.